The present entry profiles one TCR beta chain with its context. The CDR3 spans 15 residues. Deletions cut 4 bases from V and 4 bases from J, with 17 bases between. CDR1 is SGDLS, CDR2 YYNGEE, per germline. The data stem from a study of shared clonotypes between healthy human individuals. Study details: A donor's plate count was three for CD4 naive and three for CD4 memory; CD8 naive had two and CD8 memory one.

Positive CCR7 selection of CD45RO-negative cells yielded the naive CD8 cells, and terminally differentiated effector memory CD45RA+ cells were excluded. Using immunoSEQ multiplex PCR, the repertoire was profiled, and TCRdb retains in-frame clones only, with some absent. The repertoire holds some 1,900,000 clones, with roughly 94% as singletons. The chain is built from TRBV9 and TRBJ1-2; D uncertain. Material: naive CD8+ T cells sorted from blood. The sequence came from a man aged 18 to 35 in good health. The CDR3 here is CASSYQRRPIYGYTF. The CDR3 DNA sequence: TGTGCCAGCAGCTATCAAAGAAGGCCGATCTATGGCTACACCTTC. The whole variable domain, remainder taken from reference TRBV9 and TRBJ1-2, is DSGVTQTPKHLITATGQRVTLRCSPRSGDLSVYWYQQSLDQGLQFLIQYYNGEERAKGNILERFSAQQFPDLHSELNLSSLELGDSALYFCASSYQRRPIYGYTFGSGTRLTVV.